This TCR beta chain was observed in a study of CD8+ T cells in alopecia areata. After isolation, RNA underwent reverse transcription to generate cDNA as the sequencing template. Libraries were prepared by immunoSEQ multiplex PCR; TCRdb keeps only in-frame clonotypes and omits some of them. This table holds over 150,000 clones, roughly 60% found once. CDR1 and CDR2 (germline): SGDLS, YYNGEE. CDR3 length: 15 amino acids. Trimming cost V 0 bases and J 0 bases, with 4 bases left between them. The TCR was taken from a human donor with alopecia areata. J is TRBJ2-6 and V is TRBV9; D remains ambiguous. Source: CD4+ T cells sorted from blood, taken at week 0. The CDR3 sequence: CASSVAVSGANVLTF. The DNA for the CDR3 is TGTGCCAGCAGCGTAGCAGTCTCTGGGGCCAACGTCCTGACTTTC.